The T cell receptor (beta chain) described here comes from a study of post-analysis software for immune sequencing data. The wider study: Included courses were relapsing-remitting and secondary progressive multiple sclerosis; progressive-relapsing multiple sclerosis was also included.

This clonotype was detected only a few times. Its cognate antigen is unknown. TCR beta cDNA libraries had unique molecular identifiers. Input of 1 to 10 million T cells yielded 550,000 or so cDNA molecules. TCRdb re-analysed the PCR reads in MiXCR, keeping a single row per CDR3 protein. The data show hundreds of thousands of distinct CDR3 sequences, about 50% seen once. Points from the study as a whole: Multiple sclerosis was associated with a significant reduction in normalized Chao1 diversity relative to controls. About 5 TRBV segments (TRBV5-6, TRBV5-1 and TRBV20-1 among them) occurred more frequently in patients than in controls.

Germline V gene sequence: CDR1 DFQATT, CDR2 SNEGSKA (reference sequence). The trim removed 4 bases at V and 3 bases at J, leaving 6 bases unmatched. This CDR3 is 15 amino acids long. The chain recombines TRBV20-1 with TRBJ2-1; 10 bases line up with TRBD2. This TCR derives from a girl aged 5 to 17 with multiple sclerosis. Source material: blood. The CDR3, as DNA: TGCAGTGCTACGATAGCGGGGGGCATCTACAATGAGCAGTTCTTC. This encodes CSATIAGGIYNEQFF.